The clone carrying this TCR beta chain was counted ten times or more. What it recognizes is unknown. The CDR3 consists of 16 residues. Unmatched junction bases numbered 8, after V lost 3 bases and J lost 2 bases. TCRdb analysed the 5' RACE reads with MiXCR anew, one entry per CDR3 protein. The data show 340,000 or so distinct CDR3 sequences, with around 12% seen just once and 2.5% to 4% held by the top ten. The sample is drawn from a study of T cells after yellow fever vaccination. Study findings and constraints: When the response was secondary, it was weaker but reached its peak faster, day 5 versus 15. Reappearance after the booster was seen for most primary-vaccination clones, at more than 95% CD4 and 70% to 90% CD8. It was a small share of clonotypes that appeared in both CD4 and CD8 compartments.

The source material was CD4+ T cells sorted from PBMCs, sampled 15 days after the yellow fever booster vaccination. This rearrangement joins TRBV12-3 or TRBV12-4 to TRBJ2-7, with 9 bases matching TRBD1. The receptor was derived from a man aged 18 to 29 who received the YFV17D yellow fever vaccine. This chain's CDR3 is CASSLWGQGPTYEQYF. In nucleotides, the CDR3 is TGTGCCAGCAGTTTGTGGGGACAGGGACCTACCTACGAGCAGTACTTC.